This TCR beta chain was identified during a study of blood T cell repertoires in COVID-19. Study information: COVID-19 samples from acute and convalescent phases originated in the United States, Italy and Spain. T cells, B-cell-depleted T cells, or PBMCs provided the cDNA or gDNA that served as material.

CDR1 is SGDLS, CDR2 YYNGEE, per germline. V trimming: 0 bases; J trimming: 2 bases; junction bases outside the gene matches: 9. The CDR3 runs 18 residues. In the authors' methods: Reference gene primer amplification gave estimated nucleated cell counts. Some clones are missing from TCRdb's copy, which holds only in-frame ones; the method was immunoSEQ multiplex PCR. The V and J calls and clone size were taken over from that table, and D and trimming were inferred from the DNA. The data contain approximately 81,000 clones, about 89% of them seen just once; the ten biggest clones take up approximately 12%.

The source of this sequence is a man between 65 and 85 years old with active or convalescent COVID-19. Sequenced input: peripheral blood. The chain couples TRBV9 to TRBJ1-3; 9 bases line up with TRBD1. The CDR3 here is CASSVALGTGKPGNTIYF. CDR3 DNA sequence: TGTGCCAGCAGCGTAGCCCTAGGGACAGGGAAACCTGGAAACACCATATATTTT.